One sample yielded the 26 T cell receptor beta chains listed below, sequenced in a study of blood T cell repertoires in COVID-19. Clones were read by immunoSEQ multiplex PCR, and TCRdb kept only the in-frame ones, dropping some. The sample includes some 110,000 clones, under 80% of them seen just once. The sequencing input was peripheral blood. Receptors originate from a man in his fifties with acute or convalescent COVID-19.

The chain combines TRBV7-9 with TRBJ2-1, with 11 bases matching TRBD1. The CDR3 spans 14 residues. Trimming took 6 bases from V and 5 from J; bases not matched to a gene: 3. In germline, CDR1 is SEHNR, CDR2 FQNEAQ (reference sequence). The CDR3 DNA sequence: TGTGCCAGCAGTGGGACAGGGGGTCACAATGAGCAGTTCTTC. It encodes CASSGTGGHNEQFF.

The rearrangement joins TRBV5-1 to TRBJ1-2, with D possibly being TRBD1 (6 bases). Trimming took 4 bases from V and 7 from J, leaving 11 bases between them. The CDR3 loop spans 12 amino acids. Germline CDR1 SGHRS, CDR2 YFSETQ. The CDR3: CASSLQGFGYTF. CDR3 sequence (DNA): TGCGCCAGCAGCCTCCAGGGGTTTGGCTACACCTTC.

The DNA for the CDR3 is TGTGCCAGCAGCCTAGATGACAGGTACAATGAGCAGTTCTTC. This encodes CASSLDDRYNEQFF. This sequence joins TRBV3-1 (or the pseudogene TRBV3-2) and TRBJ2-1; D is perhaps TRBD1 (6 bases). The CDR3 runs to 14 residues. Germline CDR1 LGHDT, CDR2 YNNKEL (reference sequence). Trimming stripped 4 bases from V and 4 bases from J, with 11 bases between.

The chain recombines TRBV19 with TRBJ1-5, with D perhaps matching TRBD1 (6 bases). Germline V gene sequence: CDR1 LNHDA, CDR2 SQIVND (reference sequence). V was clipped by 3 bases and J by 2 bases, with 11 bases between them. CDR3 length: 15 amino acids. CDR3 loop: CASSMVAGGNQPQHF. In DNA, the CDR3 is TGTGCCAGTAGTATGGTAGCAGGGGGCAATCAGCCCCAGCATTTT.

The V call is TRBV4-1, the J call TRBJ2-2; 9 positions agree with TRBD2. From germline, CDR1 is MGHRA and CDR2 YSYEKL. Trimming removed 1 base from V and 7 bases from J; junction bases left unmatched: 13. The CDR3 is 18 amino acids. The CDR3 DNA reads TGCGCCAGCAGCCAAGTATTTGGCGGGAGGGCCTTTAACGGGGAGCTGTTTTTT. Translation gives CASSQVFGGRAFNGELFF.

The CDR3, as DNA: TGTGCCAGTAGTACTCCGGGAATCCAAGAGACCCAGTACTTC. Translated: CASSTPGIQETQYF. V and J are TRBV19 and TRBJ2-5; D is perhaps TRBD2 (5 bases). Germline V gene data show CDR1 as LNHDA and CDR2 as SQIVND (reference sequence). The CDR3 loop spans 14 amino acids. The germline V and J ends were trimmed by 4 bases and 1 base, with 10 bases remaining between them. Complete variable domain (other parts from reference TRBV19 and TRBJ2-5): DGGITQSPKYLFRKEGQNVTLSCEQNLNHDAMYWYRQDPGQGLRLIYYSQIVNDFQKGDIAEGYSVSREKKESFPLTVTSAQKNPTAFYLCASSTPGIQETQYFGPGTRLLVL.

The V call is TRBV27, the J call TRBJ2-2; D is unresolved. V was pared by 2 bases and J by 4 bases, with 5 bases between. CDR3 length: 13 amino acids. Germline V CDR1 and CDR2: MNHEY, SMNVEV (reference sequence). DNA for the CDR3: TGTGCCAGCAGTTTAGTATCCACCGGGGAGCTGTTTTTT. It yields the protein CASSLVSTGELFF.

The chain employs TRBV28 and TRBJ2-7, with 12 bases fitting TRBD2. V shed 5 bases, J shed 8 bases, and the junction held 16 bases outside the gene matches. The CDR3 loop spans 17 amino acids. From germline, CDR1 is MDHEN and CDR2 SYDVKM. The CDR3 sequence: CASSLGGASGRAVKQYF. The CDR3 nucleotides are TGTGCCAGCAGTCTGGGGGGGGCTAGCGGGAGGGCGGTAAAGCAGTACTTC.

The V gene is TRBV18, the J gene TRBJ1-1; no firm D call. Germline V gene lookup returns CDR1 KGHSH and CDR2 LQKENI. The CDR3 extends over 16 amino acids. Deletions cut 5 bases from V and 1 base from J, with 17 bases between. CDR3 DNA: TGTGCCAGCTCAAGGCAGAAGGCGACTGGGAACACTGAAGCTTTCTTT. It encodes CASSRQKATGNTEAFF.

The chain is built from TRBV2 and TRBJ2-1; TRBD1 matches at 7 bases. V dropped 3 bases and J dropped 5; count of bases not matched to a gene: 4. Germline loops: CDR1 SNHLY, CDR2 FYNNEI. The CDR3 has 14 amino acids. DNA of the CDR3: TGTGCCAGCAGTGACGGGACAGTAGACAATGAGCAGTTCTTC. Translated, it gives CASSDGTVDNEQFF.

The chain combines TRBV18 with TRBJ2-3; possibly TRBD1 for D (5 bases). V dropped 0 bases and J dropped 5 bases, with 9 bases sitting between them. Looked up from germline, CDR1 is KGHSH and CDR2 is LQKENI. The CDR3 contains 14 residues. The chain's CDR3 is CASSPPDIRDTQYF. The CDR3 nucleotides are TGTGCCAGCTCACCACCGGACATTAGAGATACGCAGTATTTT.

The chain uses TRBV20-1 and TRBJ1-2, with D uncertain. Trimming took 3 bases from V and 4 from J, leaving 6 bases between them. There are 11 residues in the CDR3. CDR1 is DFQATT, CDR2 SNEGSKA, per germline (reference sequence). The CDR3 DNA sequence: TGCAGTGCTAGTCTAGGCTATGGCTACACCTTC. This encodes CSASLGYGYTF.

V gene TRBV24-1 combines with J gene TRBJ1-2, with D perhaps TRBD1 (5 bases). Looked up from germline, CDR1 is KGHDR and CDR2 is SFDVKD. This CDR3 contains 15 residues. Trimming stripped 4 bases from V and 5 bases from J, with 16 bases between. The CDR3, as DNA: TGTGCCACCAGTGAAACAGGATTGGGTCGGTATGGCTACACCTTC. Protein sequence: CATSETGLGRYGYTF.

The chain links TRBV18 to TRBJ2-7, with D possibly TRBD1 on 6 matching bases. V was pared by 3 bases and J by 2 bases, with 11 bases between. Germline V gives CDR1 KGHSH, CDR2 LQKENI. The CDR3 consists of 14 residues. CDR3 sequence reads: CASSPRDTAYEQYF. CDR3 in DNA: TGTGCCAGCTCACCTCGGGACACAGCCTACGAGCAGTACTTC.

The J gene is TRBJ1-3, the V gene TRBV28; D ambiguous. CDR1 MDHEN and CDR2 SYDVKM come from the germline V gene. Trimming removed 2 bases at V and 3 bases at J, with 5 bases between. The CDR3 runs 13 residues. This CDR3 reads CASSLNSGNTIYF. The CDR3 DNA reads as TGTGCCAGCAGTTTAAACAGTGGAAACACCATATATTTT.

This clone occurred many times. This chain links TRBV6-2 or TRBV6-3 with TRBJ2-4; 7 nucleotides agree with TRBD2. The junction had 28 bases not matched to a gene; V was cut back by 6 bases and J by 11 bases. Germline V lookup: CDR1 MNHEY, CDR2 SVGEGT. The CDR3 length is 19 residues. The CDR3 DNA reads as TGTGCCAGCAGCAAAGGGGCAGTTGAGGCAATTCCGGGACTAACTCTTCAGTACTTC. Translated, it gives CASSKGAVEAIPGLTLQYF.

This rearrangement joins TRBV19 to TRBJ1-6; no clear D gene. This CDR3 has 13 amino acids. Germline CDR1 and CDR2: LNHDA and SQIVND (reference sequence). Trimming shortened V by 4 bases and J by 2 bases, and 3 bases separated the two germline ends. The CDR3 DNA is TGTGCCAGTAGTAACACCTATAATTCACCCCTCCACTTT. This encodes CASSNTYNSPLHF.

This sequence joins TRBV2 and TRBJ2-1, with 16 bases aligning to TRBD2. There are 19 residues in the CDR3. Trimming cost V 5 bases and J 4 bases; bases outside gene matches: 11. The V gene's germline CDR1 is SNHLY and CDR2 FYNNEI. In nucleotides, the CDR3 is TGTGCCAGCAGTCGAACGGGACTAGCGGGAGGGCCCCTTTACAATGAGCAGTTCTTC. It is translated as CASSRTGLAGGPLYNEQFF. Filled out from reference TRBV2 and TRBJ2-1, the complete variable domain reads EPEVTQTPSHQVTQMGQEVILRCVPISNHLYFYWYRQILGQKVEFLVSFYNNEISEKSEIFDDQFSVERPDGSNFTLKIRSTKLEDSAMYFCASSRTGLAGGPLYNEQFFGPGTRLTVL.

In its sample, this clone was seen once. V and J are TRBV12-5 and TRBJ2-7; 10 nucleotides match TRBD2. Losses at the gene ends were 2 bases for V and 4 bases for J; bases not matched to a gene: 5. This CDR3 has 15 residues. CDR1 is LGHNT, CDR2 FRNRAP, per germline. The CDR3 loop reads CASGLRLAGGYEQYF. The CDR3 bases are TGTGCTAGTGGTTTGAGGTTAGCGGGGGGTTACGAGCAGTACTTC.

The chain recombines TRBV4-1 with TRBJ1-5; D remains unclear. The V gene lost 4 bases and the J gene lost 4 bases, with 14 bases spanning the gap. This CDR3 has 15 amino acids. Germline V lookup: CDR1 MGHRA, CDR2 YSYEKL. In nucleotides, the CDR3 is TGCGCCAGCAGCCCCGCGGCCGCGAGGAATCAGCCCCAGCATTTT. Amino acid sequence: CASSPAAARNQPQHF.

This rearrangement joins TRBV28 to TRBJ2-3, with 7 bases matching TRBD1. The CDR3 is 16 residues long. The junction had 7 bases not matched to a gene; V was cut back by 1 base and J by 3 bases. Germline loops: CDR1 MDHEN, CDR2 SYDVKM. CDR3 DNA: TGTGCCAGCAGTTTATTGGGGGCCAGGGGGACAGATACGCAGTATTTT. Translation gives CASSLLGARGTDTQYF.

This clone was recorded only once. This sequence joins TRBV11-2 and TRBJ2-7, with a weak D call TRBD1 (6 bases). With 5 bases removed from V and 3 bases from J, the gap between germline ends came to 26 bases. CDR1 and CDR2 from the germline V gene are SGHAT and FQNNGV. The CDR3 sequence is 18 residues long. This CDR3 is CASSPLNRAVGKNYEQYF. CDR3 sequence (DNA): TGTGCCAGCAGCCCCCTAAACAGGGCGGTCGGGAAAAACTACGAGCAGTACTTC.

For this clone: Other DNA sequences in the sample encode the same CDR3. The V call is TRBV5-1, the J call TRBJ1-1; D call uncertain. The V end was cut by 0 bases, the J end by 1 base, with 7 bases between. This CDR3 has 14 residues. CDR1 SGHRS and CDR2 YFSETQ come from the germline V gene. The CDR3 DNA follows: TGCGCCAGCAGCTTGGGACACGCGAACACTGAAGCTTTCTTT. It specifies CASSLGHANTEAFF.

V gene TRBV7-9 combines with J gene TRBJ1-2; possibly TRBD1 for D (5 bases). The CDR3 contains 13 residues. The germline CDR1 and CDR2 sequences are SEHNR and FQNEAQ (reference sequence). V was trimmed by 5 bases and J by 14 bases, leaving 21 bases between them. CDR3 bases: TGTGCCAGCAGCCCTCGTACCGGACGGCCAGGGACCTTC. It is translated as CASSPRTGRPGTF.

V and J are TRBV11-1 and TRBJ2-1; TRBD2 aligns across 11 bases. Trimming at V came to 5 bases and at J to 8 bases, leaving 8 bases not matched to a gene. Germline V gives CDR1 SGHAT, CDR2 FQDESV (reference sequence). This CDR3 region has 15 residues. CDR3 sequence (DNA): TGTGCCAGCAGCCTTAGCGGGGGGGCCGAGGATGAGCAGTTCTTC. Protein: CASSLSGGAEDEQFF. Filled out from reference TRBV11-1 and TRBJ2-1, the complete variable domain reads EAEVAQSPRYKITEKSQAVAFWCDPISGHATLYWYRQILGQGPELLVQFQDESVVDDSQLPKDRFSAERLKGVDSTLKIQPAELGDSAMYLCASSLSGGAEDEQFFGPGTRLTVL.

The chain recombines TRBV27 with TRBJ1-6; D possibly corresponds to TRBD1 (5 bases). This CDR3 contains 15 residues. The V end was cut by 5 bases, the J end by 7 bases, with 15 bases between. Germline V gene sequence: CDR1 MNHEY, CDR2 SMNVEV (reference sequence). The CDR3 region is CASSPGVAGNSPLHF. The CDR3 DNA sequence: TGTGCCAGCAGTCCGGGGGTCGCGGGAAATTCACCCCTCCACTTT.